A selection of T cell receptor beta chains follows, all from one sample in a study of shared clonotypes between healthy human individuals. TCRdb keeps only in-frame clones here, not all; method: immunoSEQ multiplex PCR. The sample carries 450,000 to 550,000 clones, 79% recorded once. What was sequenced was PBMCs. The receptors were gathered from a woman in her thirties or forties in good health. Some clones in this sample may be carry-over from other donors' samples. Each CDR3 is given with its conserved first and last residue. Each record gives: clone size, V gene, J gene, D gene, CDR3 DNA, CDR3 protein. D genes are given only for firm matches. Only some rows state a clone size, as once, few, many or a class for expanded clones.

>once|TRBV28|TRBJ1-5|TRBD1
TGTGCCAGCAGTCCGTTGAGACAGGGCCATCAGCCCCAGCATTTT
CASSPLRQGHQPQHF
>NA|TRBV2|TRBJ2-1|NA
TGTGCCAGCAGTCCCGGGGGAAGCTCCTACAATGAGCAGTTCTTC
CASSPGGSSYNEQFF
>NA|TRBV19|TRBJ1-4|TRBD1
TGTGCCAGTAGTCCGGACAGGGCCTCAAATGAAAAACTGTTTTTT
CASSPDRASNEKLFF
>NA|TRBV29-1|TRBJ2-2|TRBD2
TGCAGCGGTATGGGGGGAGGGCCCAACACCGGGGAGCTGTTTTTT
CSGMGGGPNTGELFF
>NA|TRBV4-1|TRBJ2-5|TRBD1
TGCGCCAGCAGCCAAGATAAGGTAAGGGACAGGGAAGCCCGGGGAGAGACCCAGTACTTC
CASSQDKVRDREARGETQYF
>NA|TRBV28|TRBJ1-2|TRBD1
TGTGCCAGCAGAGGGACAGGTGATAATAACTATGGCTACACCTTC
CASRGTGDNNYGYTF
>once|TRBV6-1|TRBJ2-1|TRBD2
TGTGCCAGCAGTGACAGCGGGAGGGCGGTGTACAATGAGCAGTTCTTC
CASSDSGRAVYNEQFF
>NA|TRBV5-1|TRBJ1-4|NA
TGCGCCAGCAGCTCTGCGGGGGGCGTTAACGAAAAACTGTTTTTT
CASSSAGGVNEKLFF
>few|TRBV11-2|TRBJ1-2|TRBD1
TGTGCCACCAGGACAGGGGGCTCCTACACCTTC
CATRTGGSYTF
>NA|TRBV11-2|TRBJ2-7|NA
TGTGCCAGCAGCTTCTACTACGAGCAGTACTTC
CASSFYYEQYF
>once|TRBV9|TRBJ2-1|NA
TGTGCCAGCAGCGTAGATCTGGTAGGGGTCAATGAGCAGTTCTTC
CASSVDLVGVNEQFF
>NA|TRBV28|TRBJ2-7|TRBD1
TGTGCCAGCATCGAGGGGGCCACCTACGAGCAGTACTTC
CASIEGATYEQYF
>NA|TRBV30|TRBJ1-6|TRBD1
TGTGCCTGGAGTGTAGTGGACAGGGAGGCTTCACCCCTCCACTTT
CAWSVVDREASPLHF
>NA|TRBV10-3|TRBJ2-5|TRBD2
TGTGCCACCGGGACTAGCGGGGATCAAGAGACCCAGTACTTC
CATGTSGDQETQYF
>NA|TRBV7-8|TRBJ2-1|TRBD2
TGTGCCAGCAGCTTAGTTGGCCTAGCGGGAGGGGGTGAGCAGTTCTTC
CASSLVGLAGGGEQFF
>NA|TRBV27|TRBJ2-7|NA
TGTGCCAGCAGTTTGCTAGGTCGTCCCCACGAGCAGTACTTC
CASSLLGRPHEQYF
>NA|TRBV6-1|TRBJ2-1|TRBD1
TGTGCCAGCAGTAAGACAGGGATCTCCTACAATGAGCAGTTCTTC
CASSKTGISYNEQFF
>few|TRBV9|TRBJ2-1|NA
TGTGCCAGCAGCGTAGGGTATCAGGGGACCTACAATGAGCAGTTCTTC
CASSVGYQGTYNEQFF
>NA|TRBV29-1|TRBJ2-7|NA
TGCAGCGTTGATGGGGACGGACAGTACGAGCAGTACTTC
CSVDGDGQYEQYF
>NA|TRBV5-1|TRBJ2-5|NA
TGCGCCAGTAATGCGCCCGGGACCGAGGTCCAAGAGACCCAGTACTTC
CASNAPGTEVQETQYF
>NA|TRBV5-1|TRBJ2-7|TRBD2
TGCGCCAGCAGTCCTGGGACTAGCGGGATGCCTGTCCGTTACGAGCAGTACTTC
CASSPGTSGMPVRYEQYF
>NA|TRBV7-9|TRBJ2-2|NA
TGTGCCAGCAGCTTAGGGGGGAGCGCCGGGGAGCTGTTTTTT
CASSLGGSAGELFF
>NA|TRBV4-2|TRBJ2-1|NA
TGTGCCAGCAGCCAAGGGACAGTCTCCTACAATGAGCAGTTCTTC
CASSQGTVSYNEQFF
>NA|TRBV6-5|TRBJ1-2|NA
TGTGCCAGCAGTCTGACTTCTTGGGACTATGGCTACACCTTC
CASSLTSWDYGYTF
>NA|TRBV5-4|TRBJ2-2|NA
TGTGCCAGCAACAGGGTCAACACCGGGGAGCTGTTTTTT
CASNRVNTGELFF
>NA|TRBV10-3|TRBJ2-2|NA
TGTGCCATCAGTCAATACGGTGGTTCGAACACCGGGGAGCTGTTTTTT
CAISQYGGSNTGELFF
>NA|TRBV5-6|TRBJ2-5|NA
TGTGCCAGCAGCTTGTTTTCGAACCAAGAGACCCAGTACTTC
CASSLFSNQETQYF
>NA|TRBV30|TRBJ2-3|NA
TGTGCCTGGAGGGGGGGCAGGAGCACAGATACGCAGTATTTT
CAWRGGRSTDTQYF
>NA|TRBV21-1|TRBJ2-3|NA
TGTGCCAGCAGCCAAAAGACAGGCCCAAGGATTAAGGAGGACACAGATACGCAGTATTTT
CASSQKTGPRIKEDTDTQYF
>NA|TRBV7-2|TRBJ2-1|NA
TGTGCCAGCAGCTTGGCCAGAGGGGGGAATGAGCAGTTCTTC
CASSLARGGNEQFF
>NA|TRBV5-4|TRBJ2-7|NA
TGTGCCAGCAGCTTGGCTCCGATGGTCTACGAGCAGTACTTC
CASSLAPMVYEQYF
>NA|TRBV5-6|TRBJ1-3|NA
TGTGCCAGCAGCTTGGTGGGGGGAATCTCAGGAAACACCATATATTTT
CASSLVGGISGNTIYF
>NA|TRBV5-4|TRBJ1-4|NA
TGTGCCAGCAGCTTGGCAGGGGATAGGGAAAAACTGTTTTTT
CASSLAGDREKLFF
>NA|TRBV28|TRBJ1-1|NA
TGTGCCAGCAGTTCCCCAAAAAGAGAAGCTTTCTTT
CASSSPKREAFF
>NA|TRBV28|TRBJ2-5|TRBD1
TGTGCCAGCAGGGAGGGACAGGGGGCCGTGTTAGAGACCCAGTACTTC
CASREGQGAVLETQYF
>NA|TRBV11-2|TRBJ2-7|TRBD1
TGTGCCAGCAGCTTAGAGTGGGACAGAGCCTACGAGCAGTACTTC
CASSLEWDRAYEQYF
>NA|TRBV30|TRBJ1-3|NA
TGTGCCTGGAGTCAACTTCTGGGCCCTGGAAACACCATATATTTT
CAWSQLLGPGNTIYF
>NA|TRBV23-1|TRBJ2-7|NA
TGCGCCAGCAGTCAATATCGCCGGGCCCCCAGAGGCTACGAGCAGTACTTC
CASSQYRRAPRGYEQYF
>once|TRBV18|TRBJ2-1|NA
TGTGCCAGCTCACCTACGACGTCGGACAATGAGCAGTTCTTC
CASSPTTSDNEQFF
>NA|TRBV6-1|TRBJ2-2|NA
TGTGCCAGCAGTGATCTCGGGGAGCTGTTTTTT
CASSDLGELFF
>NA|TRBV27|TRBJ1-2|TRBD1
TGTGCCAGCAGTTTATCCCCGGGACAGCGTTTGGGCTACACCTTC
CASSLSPGQRLGYTF
>NA|TRBV2|TRBJ1-6|TRBD1
TGTGCCAGCTGCCGGGACAGGGATAATTCACCCCTCCACTTT
CASCRDRDNSPLHF
>NA|TRBV5-4|TRBJ2-1|TRBD2
TGTGCCAGCACCCCGGGTAGCGGGAGCTCCTACAATGAGCAGTTCTTC
CASTPGSGSSYNEQFF
>NA|TRBV7-9|TRBJ2-1|TRBD2
TGTGCCAGCAGCTCGACTAGCGAATGGGGGCTTTACAATGAGCAGTTCTTC
CASSSTSEWGLYNEQFF
>once|TRBV6-1|TRBJ1-1|NA
TGTGCCAGCCAAGACAGATCCGAAGCTTTCTTT
CASQDRSEAFF
>once|TRBV7-9|TRBJ1-4|NA
TGTGCCAGCAGTTCAACTAATGAAAAACTGTTTTTT
CASSSTNEKLFF
>NA|TRBV6-1|TRBJ2-5|NA
TGTGCCAGCAGTGGGTGGGGGCACCAAGAGACCCAGTACTTC
CASSGWGHQETQYF
>NA|TRBV19|TRBJ2-7|TRBD1
TGTGCCAGTAGCAAATTTGGACAGGGTTCCTACGAGCAGTACTTC
CASSKFGQGSYEQYF
>NA|TRBV6-1|TRBJ2-7|NA
TGTGCCAGCAGTGAAGGGAGGGGGAGTTACGAGCAGTACTTC
CASSEGRGSYEQYF
>NA|TRBV30|TRBJ1-4|NA
TGTGCCTGGACGCGGGGGACCCTTGAAAAACTGTTTTTT
CAWTRGTLEKLFF
>NA|TRBV19|TRBJ1-2|NA
TGTGCCAGTAGTAGTCTGTTTGCGGACTTGCGGGGCTACACCTTC
CASSSLFADLRGYTF
>NA|TRBV7-2|TRBJ1-4|NA
TGTGCCAGCAGCTTTGGGTGGGGGGCAGGCGCAACTAATGAAAAACTGTTTTTT
CASSFGWGAGATNEKLFF
>NA|TRBV18|TRBJ2-1|NA
TGTGCCAGCTCACCTGAGCGTCTCAGGGTTAATGAGCAGTTCTTC
CASSPERLRVNEQFF